The clone carrying this T cell receptor (beta chain) was seen many times. The antigen remains unidentified. RNA transcripts yielded amplified TCR beta CDR3 regions. Primed by the HTBI set, a first-round RT-PCR was run on the TCR CDR3. TCRdb reprocessed the multiplex PCR reads with MiXCR, giving one entry per CDR3 protein. The sample yields some 600,000 distinct CDR3 sequences, more than 11% seen once. This specimen belongs to a study of T cells in Graves' hyperthyroidism and ophthalmopathy. Points from the study as a whole: Most clonotypes expanded in thyroid above 0.001 were likewise present in blood.

V gave up 6 bases and J gave up 8 bases, with 14 bases separating them. CDR3 length: 13 residues. The V gene's germline CDR1 is ENHRY and CDR2 SYGVKD. Sample collection date corresponds to first hyperthyroidism diagnosis, prior to any ophthalmopathy symptoms. This rearrangement joins TRBV10-3 to TRBJ2-1; the D gene is possibly TRBD1 (5 bases). The sample was blood. The sequence was collected from a woman in her twenties or thirties with Graves' hyperthyroidism that later progressed to Graves' ophthalmopathy. The CDR3 region is CAIRSRESDEQFF. CDR3 sequence (DNA): TGTGCCATCAGATCCAGGGAATCCGATGAGCAGTTCTTC.